Listed below are T cell receptor beta chains from one sample, sequenced in a study of siplizumab effects on memory and regulatory T cells. Clones were read by immunoSEQ multiplex PCR, and TCRdb kept only the in-frame ones, dropping some. The sample contains 65,000 to 70,000 clones, 88% of which appear only once. Material: Tregs sorted from blood. The receptor source for this set is a human donor in good health. Both conserved end residues are part of each CDR3. The D gene is left open where the match is weak. Clone sizes are given selectively: once, few, many, or a class where the clone is expanded.

j_call: TRBJ2-7; clone_size: NA; v_call: TRBV5-1; d_call: TRBD1; cdr3_aa: CASSPGQTYEQYF; cdr3_nt: TGCGCCAGCAGCCCGGGACAGACCTACGAGCAGTACTTC
j_call: TRBJ2-1; clone_size: NA; v_call: TRBV9; d_call: NA; cdr3_aa: CASSVDGGTTRGTEQFF; cdr3_nt: TGTGCCAGCAGCGTAGACGGGGGGACAACAAGAGGGACTGAGCAGTTCTTC
j_call: TRBJ2-7; clone_size: NA; v_call: TRBV19; d_call: NA; cdr3_aa: CASARGGAYYEQYF; cdr3_nt: TGTGCCAGTGCTCGGGGTGGGGCTTACTACGAGCAGTACTTC
j_call: TRBJ1-2; clone_size: once; v_call: TRBV6-1; d_call: TRBD1; cdr3_aa: CAGRTGGYGYTF; cdr3_nt: TGTGCCGGCAGGACAGGTGGCTATGGCTACACCTTC
j_call: TRBJ2-1; clone_size: NA; v_call: TRBV20-1; d_call: TRBD2; cdr3_aa: CSEAGYNEQFF; cdr3_nt: TGCAGTGAAGCGGGGTACAATGAGCAGTTCTTC
j_call: TRBJ2-7; clone_size: NA; v_call: TRBV10-3; d_call: NA; cdr3_aa: CAIGGHSSYEQYF; cdr3_nt: TGTGCCATCGGGGGACACTCCTCCTACGAGCAGTACTTC
j_call: TRBJ1-3; clone_size: NA; v_call: TRBV7-9; d_call: NA; cdr3_aa: CASSGAGTGNTIYF; cdr3_nt: TGTGCCAGCAGCGGGGCAGGGACCGGAAACACCATATATTTT
j_call: TRBJ1-5; clone_size: few; v_call: TRBV30; d_call: NA; cdr3_aa: CAWSRQDNQPQHF; cdr3_nt: TGTGCCTGGAGTCGGCAGGACAATCAGCCCCAGCATTTT
j_call: TRBJ2-2; clone_size: once; v_call: TRBV4-2; d_call: NA; cdr3_aa: CASSQGERITGELFF; cdr3_nt: TGTGCCAGCAGCCAGGGTGAGAGGATCACCGGGGAGCTGTTTTTT
j_call: TRBJ1-4; clone_size: once; v_call: TRBV5-1; d_call: NA; cdr3_aa: CASSLSPGSNNEKLFF; cdr3_nt: TGCGCCAGCAGCCTTTCACCGGGCTCCAATAATGAAAAACTGTTTTTT
j_call: TRBJ1-1; clone_size: NA; v_call: TRBV5-3; d_call: NA; cdr3_aa: CARSLVQAKRGLNTEAFF; cdr3_nt: TGTGCCAGAAGCCTAGTACAGGCTAAGCGGGGTCTGAACACTGAAGCTTTCTTT
j_call: TRBJ1-5; clone_size: NA; v_call: TRBV23-1; d_call: TRBD1; cdr3_aa: CASSQSGDRVHQPQHF; cdr3_nt: TGCGCCAGCAGTCAATCCGGGGACAGGGTCCATCAGCCCCAGCATTTT
j_call: TRBJ1-4; clone_size: NA; v_call: TRBV28; d_call: TRBD1; cdr3_aa: CASRPQGAHGEKLFF; cdr3_nt: TGTGCCAGCCGACCACAGGGGGCGCATGGGGAAAAACTGTTTTTT
j_call: TRBJ1-2; clone_size: NA; v_call: TRBV10-3; d_call: NA; cdr3_aa: CAISESIGLGYGYTF; cdr3_nt: TGTGCCATCAGTGAGTCGATCGGGTTGGGCTATGGCTACACCTTC
j_call: TRBJ2-2; clone_size: NA; v_call: TRBV14; d_call: NA; cdr3_aa: CASSQVGPPNTGELFF; cdr3_nt: TGTGCCAGCAGCCAAGTGGGACCTCCGAACACCGGGGAGCTGTTTTTT
j_call: TRBJ2-7; clone_size: NA; v_call: TRBV7-9; d_call: TRBD2; cdr3_aa: CASSLGASGGFYEQYF; cdr3_nt: TGTGCCAGCAGCTTAGGGGCTAGCGGGGGGTTCTACGAGCAGTACTTC
j_call: TRBJ2-3; clone_size: once; v_call: TRBV7-2; d_call: NA; cdr3_aa: CASSLTLATDTQYF; cdr3_nt: TGTGCCAGCAGCTTAACCCTAGCAACAGATACGCAGTATTTT
j_call: TRBJ2-2; clone_size: NA; v_call: TRBV18; d_call: TRBD2; cdr3_aa: CASRLEREIGELFF; cdr3_nt: TGTGCCAGCCGCCTTGAGCGGGAGATCGGGGAGCTGTTTTTT
j_call: TRBJ2-1; clone_size: few; v_call: TRBV28; d_call: NA; cdr3_aa: CASSWSGGTYNEQFF; cdr3_nt: TGTGCCAGCAGTTGGTCCGGGGGTACCTACAATGAGCAGTTCTTC
j_call: TRBJ2-3; clone_size: NA; v_call: TRBV15; d_call: NA; cdr3_aa: CATSRGRLEADTQYF; cdr3_nt: TGTGCCACCAGCAGAGGGAGGCTAGAGGCAGATACGCAGTATTTT
j_call: TRBJ2-5; clone_size: NA; v_call: TRBV5-1; d_call: NA; cdr3_aa: CASSLGTSETQYF; cdr3_nt: TGCGCCAGCAGCTTGGGTACCTCGGAGACCCAGTACTTC
j_call: TRBJ2-3; clone_size: NA; v_call: TRBV28; d_call: TRBD2; cdr3_aa: CASSDPGLAGVDDSTDTQYF; cdr3_nt: TGTGCCAGCAGTGACCCGGGACTAGCGGGAGTAGATGATAGCACAGATACGCAGTATTTT
j_call: TRBJ2-5; clone_size: NA; v_call: TRBV6-5; d_call: TRBD2; cdr3_aa: CASRQTSAPRDQYF; cdr3_nt: TGTGCCAGCAGGCAGACTAGCGCCCCACGGGACCAGTACTTC
j_call: TRBJ2-7; clone_size: NA; v_call: TRBV6-5; d_call: NA; cdr3_aa: CASRRTGSSYEQYF; cdr3_nt: TGTGCCAGCAGACGAACAGGGAGCTCCTACGAGCAGTACTTC
j_call: TRBJ2-1; clone_size: NA; v_call: TRBV21-1; d_call: NA; cdr3_aa: CASALLSSYNEQFF; cdr3_nt: TGTGCCAGCGCCCTACTGAGCTCCTACAATGAGCAGTTCTTC
j_call: TRBJ2-7; clone_size: NA; v_call: TRBV28; d_call: NA; cdr3_aa: CASSLEWSVEQYF; cdr3_nt: TGTGCCAGCAGTTTAGAGTGGTCTGTGGAGCAGTACTTC
j_call: TRBJ1-1; clone_size: NA; v_call: TRBV7-3; d_call: NA; cdr3_aa: CASSLYTGPNTEAFF; cdr3_nt: TGTGCCAGCAGCTTATACACAGGACCGAACACTGAAGCTTTCTTT